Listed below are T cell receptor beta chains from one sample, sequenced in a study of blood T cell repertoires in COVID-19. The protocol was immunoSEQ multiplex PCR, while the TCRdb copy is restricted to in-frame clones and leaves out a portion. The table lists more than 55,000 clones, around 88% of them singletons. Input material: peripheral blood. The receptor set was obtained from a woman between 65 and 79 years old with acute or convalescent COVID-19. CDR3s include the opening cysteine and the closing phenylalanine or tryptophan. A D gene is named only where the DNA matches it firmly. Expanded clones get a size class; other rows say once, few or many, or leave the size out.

TGTGCCAGCAGCCAAGATGACAGGGGATTCGGTAATGAGCAGTTCTTC	CASSQDDRGFGNEQFF	TRBJ2-1	TRBD1	.	TRBV14
TGTGCCAGCAGCTCGACAGGGGGCGGGGAGACCCAGTACTTC	CASSSTGGGETQYF	TRBJ2-5	TRBD1	.	TRBV7-3
TGCGCCAGCAGCCAAGATCTGGGACAGAAAGGCTACACCTTC	CASSQDLGQKGYTF	TRBJ1-2	TRBD1	.	TRBV4-3
TGTGCCAGCAAAAGTCTAGCGGGAGGCCCAGATACGCAGTATTTT	CASKSLAGGPDTQYF	TRBJ2-3	TRBD2	.	TRBV6-5
TGTGCCAGCAGAGGGGGACTAGCTAACTATGGCTACACCTTC	CASRGGLANYGYTF	TRBJ1-2	.	.	TRBV28
TGTGCCATCTCCCCCGGGGGTGCTAACAATCAGCCCCAGCATTTT	CAISPGGANNQPQHF	TRBJ1-5	.	.	TRBV10-3
TGTGCCAGCTCACCACGGAACGGCAGGGCCACCGGGGAGCTGTTTTTT	CASSPRNGRATGELFF	TRBJ2-2	.	.	TRBV18
TGCAGCGTTGTAGGACAAATTAACTATGGCTACACCTTC	CSVVGQINYGYTF	TRBJ1-2	.	.	TRBV29-1
TGTGCCAGCAGTTACTCGTCCCAGGGTCAGCCCCAGCATTTT	CASSYSSQGQPQHF	TRBJ1-5	.	.	TRBV6-2/TRBV6-3
TGTGCCAGCAGCGTAAGAGGGACAGGGGCTGGAAACACCATATATTTT	CASSVRGTGAGNTIYF	TRBJ1-3	TRBD1	.	TRBV9
TGTGCCAGCAGTTATAACCGGGGACAGCGGAACTACGAGCAGTACTTC	CASSYNRGQRNYEQYF	TRBJ2-7	TRBD1	.	TRBV28
TGTGCCAGCAGACTGACTAGCGGGAGGGCCTTTTCGTCCAATGAGCAGTTCTTC	CASRLTSGRAFSSNEQFF	TRBJ2-1	.	.	TRBV21-1
TGTGCCAGCAGCCCCACAGGGCCCACCACTAACTATGGCTACACCTTC	CASSPTGPTTNYGYTF	TRBJ1-2	.	.	TRBV27
TGCGCCAGCAGCCCTCAGATGAACACTGAAGCTTTCTTT	CASSPQMNTEAFF	TRBJ1-1	.	.	TRBV4-1
TGTGCCAGCAGCTTGGGTCGGGTTTACAATGAGCAGTTCTTC	CASSLGRVYNEQFF	TRBJ2-1	.	.	TRBV5-6
TGTGCCAGCTCACCACCGGAAAGGGGAGGCTACGAGCAGTACTTC	CASSPPERGGYEQYF	TRBJ2-7	.	.	TRBV18
TGTGCCAGCAGTTCCGACAGCCGATATGAAAAACTGTTTTTT	CASSSDSRYEKLFF	TRBJ1-4	.	.	TRBV7-9
TGTGTTTGCGGGCCTTACTCCTACAATGAGCAGTTCTTC	CVCGPYSYNEQFF	TRBJ2-1	.	.	TRBV28
TGTGCCAGCAGCCAAGGCCGGGTCGGCTACACCTTC	CASSQGRVGYTF	TRBJ1-2	.	.	TRBV3-1/TRBV3-2
TGTGCCAGTTCGACAACTCTGACAGGGAGCAATCAGCCCCAGCATTTT	CASSTTLTGSNQPQHF	TRBJ1-5	TRBD1	once	TRBV19
TGTGCCAGCAGTTTGGACATCCACAATGAGCAGTTCTTC	CASSLDIHNEQFF	TRBJ2-1	.	.	TRBV28
TGTGCCAGCAGCTTAGGTGGCACAGCCAAAGCTTTCTTT	CASSLGGTAKAFF	TRBJ1-1	.	.	TRBV7-2
TGCAGCGCAATTACAGGGTGGGGCACTGAAGCTTTCTTT	CSAITGWGTEAFF	TRBJ1-1	.	.	TRBV29-1
TGTGCCAGTAGTAGCGGGGGAACAGATACGCAGTATTTT	CASSSGGTDTQYF	TRBJ2-3	TRBD2	.	TRBV19